This T cell receptor beta chain derives from a study of tumor-infiltrating lymphocytes in primary liver carcinoma. About the study: Surgical resection was used to treat these primary liver carcinoma patients. Patients, male and female, were 30 to 69 years old. Broader study findings: Bulk unsorted samples prevented comparison of CD4+ and CD8+ repertoires. Blood's top-250-clone fraction was significantly lower than that of tumors (p = 0.039).

Priming with a constant-region primer yielded TCR beta cDNA from 450 to 600 ng total RNA. Investigators got TCR beta libraries out of three nested multiplex PCR rounds, done with slightly modified ARM-PCR. Running roughly 10 cycles apiece, the first two PCR rounds relied on TRBV1-TRBV30 forward primers together with a C-beta reverse primer. TCRdb processed the multiplex PCR reads anew with MiXCR; each CDR3 protein has one entry. The sample lists 300,000 to 350,000 distinct CDR3 sequences, approximately 64% seen once, with roughly 6% in the top ten. CDR1 SGHAT and CDR2 FQNNGV come from the germline V gene. The CDR3 length is 13 residues. Trimming cost V 7 bases and J 6 bases, with 16 bases left between them. Researchers drew blood RNA from unsorted whole blood and extracted germline DNA as well. Points on this clonotype: The antigen is undetermined.

Sequenced material: peripheral blood. This TCR was sampled from a man aged 35-49 years with primary liver carcinoma and hepatitis B virus infection. V gene TRBV11-2 combines with J gene TRBJ2-7; D gene uncertain. The CDR3 protein is CASKGKEPCEQYF. The CDR3 DNA sequence: TGTGCCAGCAAAGGAAAAGAGCCCTGCGAGCAGTACTTC.